The 3 T cell receptor beta chains below all came from one sample that was sequenced in a study of T cell responses to AZD1222 COVID-19 vaccine (dated by TCRdb to about 2021). The library came from the immunoSEQ multiplex PCR assay. TCRdb retrieved this table from immuneACCESS and kept in-frame rearrangements only. Not all clones are present; in checked studies, unresolved V genes account for under half, and no reason is known for the remainder. The sample table shows over 130,000 clones, and roughly 90% are seen once. About 3.6% of the sample is taken by the ten largest. What the time point label conveys for this sample: about 28 days (+/-7) after the second vaccine dose. The material sequenced was peripheral blood, taken 28 days after the second AZD1222 dose. All receptors come from an adult who received the AZD1222 COVID-19 vaccine.

The chain has TRBV2 and TRBJ1-1; D is ambiguous. Germline V gene data show CDR1 as SNHLY and CDR2 as FYNNEI. V lost 8 bases to trimming and J lost 0 bases, with 22 bases between them. This CDR3 spans 17 amino acids. The CDR3 loop is CASGGWADKEMNTEAFF. In DNA, the CDR3 is TGTGCCAGCGGTGGATGGGCAGACAAAGAAATGAACACTGAAGCTTTCTTT.

The gene calls are TRBV19 and TRBJ2-7; D may match TRBD1 or TRBD2 (5 bases each). V was cut by 5 bases and J by 0 bases, with 8 bases left in between. From germline, CDR1 is LNHDA and CDR2 SQIVND (reference sequence). The CDR3 is 13 amino acids. The CDR3 coding sequence is TGTGCCAGTAGTCCCGGGACCTCCTACGAGCAGTACTTC. Translating it yields CASSPGTSYEQYF.

J is TRBJ2-7 and V is TRBV27; TRBD2 is a possible D gene (5 bases). The CDR3 is 17 amino acids. CDR1 is MNHEY, CDR2 SMNVEV, per germline (reference sequence). Trimming left V 0 bases short and J 7 bases short, with 22 bases between. CDR3 residues: CASSLSVTEWLTGEQYF. The CDR3 bases are TGTGCCAGCAGTTTATCGGTAACGGAGTGGCTAACGGGGGAGCAGTACTTC.